Each of the 21 T cell receptor beta chains below was sequenced from the same sample in a study of cytomegalovirus exposure and HLA in healthy donors. TCRdb's copy holds only in-frame clones and misses some; the assay was immunoSEQ multiplex PCR. This sample has 100,000 to 150,000 clones, with approximately 90% found just once. The sample was PBMCs. The source of these receptors is a woman aged 18-29 years in good health and CMV-seronegative.

The chain is built from TRBV29-1 and TRBJ1-1, with TRBD1 matching over 8 bases. CDR3 length equals 11 residues. Germline lookup yields CDR1 SQVTM and CDR2 ANQGSEA. The CDR3 DNA follows: TGCAGGGCGGACAGGGACACTGAAGCTTTCTTT. Translating gives CRADRDTEAFF.

V gene TRBV29-1 combines with J gene TRBJ1-2; 8 bases match TRBD1. The CDR3 sequence is 13 residues long. Germline assignment: CDR1 SQVTM and CDR2 ANQGSEA. V lost 4 bases and J lost 5; bases outside the gene matches: 6. DNA for the CDR3: TGCAGCGTTGCGACAGGGGTTGGGTATGGCTACACCTTC. It codes for CSVATGVGYGYTF.

The CDR3: CASSFSTATGEQYF. Here the CDR3 DNA reads TGTGCCAGTAGTTTCTCAACAGCCACGGGGGAGCAGTACTTC. The rearrangement joins TRBV19 to TRBJ2-7; a weak D match, TRBD2 (5 bases). Per germline, CDR1 LNHDA and CDR2 SQIVND (reference sequence). V was pared by 5 bases and J by 7 bases, with 18 bases between. The CDR3 sequence is 14 residues long.

V usage is TRBV5-1 and J usage is TRBJ1-6; TRBD1 matches at 9 bases. Germline V CDR1 and CDR2: SGHRS, YFSETQ. With 3 bases clipped from V and 7 bases from J, the junction kept 2 bases outside the gene matches. The CDR3 has 14 residues. DNA of the CDR3: TGCGCCAGCAGCTGGGGACAGGGAAATTCACCCCTCCACTTT. Amino acid sequence: CASSWGQGNSPLHF.

The rearrangement links TRBV7-2 to TRBJ2-5; 7 nucleotides match TRBD2. Germline V CDR1 and CDR2: SGHTA, FQGNSA. J gave up 6 bases and V 4 bases, and 5 bases lay outside the gene matches. This CDR3 comprises 13 residues. CDR3 sequence reads: CASSWDYIKTQYF. The CDR3 DNA is TGTGCCAGCAGCTGGGACTATATAAAGACCCAGTACTTC.

The rearrangement uses TRBV19 and TRBJ2-7, with 10 bases aligning to TRBD1. The CDR3 is 16 residues long. V trimming: 5 bases; J trimming: 5 bases; junction bases outside the gene matches: 12. Germline CDR1 reads LNHDA; CDR2 reads SQIVND (reference sequence). The CDR3 here is CASSHPTGGRVDEQYF. The CDR3 DNA follows: TGTGCCAGTAGTCACCCGACAGGGGGCCGCGTCGACGAGCAGTACTTC.

DNA for the CDR3: TGTGCCAGTAGTATGAGTGGGACAGCCCATTCACCCCTCCACTTT. It yields the protein CASSMSGTAHSPLHF. The chain carries TRBV19 and TRBJ1-6, with 7 bases identical to TRBD1. CDR1 is LNHDA and CDR2 is SQIVND in the germline V gene (reference sequence). This CDR3 spans 15 amino acids. The junction had 7 bases not matched to a gene; V was cut back by 3 bases and J by 8 bases.

This chain uses TRBV7-2 with TRBJ2-3, with TRBD2 matching 9 bases. The germline gives CDR1 SGHTA, CDR2 FQGNSA. V lost 5 bases and J lost 4; bases outside the gene matches: 13. CDR3 size: 17 residues. CDR3 region: CASSQRAGGAYPDTQYF. CDR3 DNA sequence: TGTGCCAGCAGCCAAAGGGCGGGGGGGGCTTATCCAGATACGCAGTATTTT. The variable domain in full, completed from reference TRBV7-2 and TRBJ2-3, reads GAGVSQSPSNKVTEKGKDVELRCDPISGHTALYWYRQSLGQGLEFLIYFQGNSAPDKSGLPSDRFSAERTGGSVSTLTIQRTQQEDSAVYLCASSQRAGGAYPDTQYFGPGTRLTVL.

The rearrangement links TRBV11-2 to TRBJ2-3; the match to TRBD2 covers 7 bases. Germline trimming cut 6 bases from V and 0 bases from J; bases unmatched to any gene: 12. In germline, CDR1 is SGHAT, CDR2 FQNNGV. The CDR3 sequence is 17 residues long. This chain's CDR3 is CASSLSGGSSSTDTQYF. Here the CDR3 DNA reads TGTGCCAGCAGTCTTAGTGGCGGGAGTTCTAGCACAGATACGCAGTATTTT.

The rearrangement uses TRBV7-2 and TRBJ2-6, with 9 bases matching TRBD1. This CDR3 comprises 16 residues. J was trimmed by 0 bases and V by 6 bases; bases with no gene match: 3. Germline V gene sequence: CDR1 SGHTA, CDR2 FQGNSA. The CDR3 bases are TGTGCCAGCAGGTGGGGACAGGGCTCTGGGGCCAACGTCCTGACTTTC. It codes for CASRWGQGSGANVLTF.

V and J are TRBV23-1 and TRBJ1-4; 12 bases match TRBD1. Being an ORF, TRBV23-1 has a function that is uncertain. V trimming: 5 bases; J trimming: 4 bases; junction bases outside the gene matches: 14. The CDR3 covers 19 residues. The DNA of the CDR3 is TGCGCCAGCAGTTCACGCGGGACAGGGGGCGTCTGGAGTAATGAAAAACTGTTTTTT. It is translated as CASSSRGTGGVWSNEKLFF.

The rearrangement uses TRBV5-1 and TRBJ2-2; tentatively, D is TRBD2 (5 bases). Trimming cost V 0 bases and J 6 bases, with 9 bases left between them. Germline CDR1 SGHRS, CDR2 YFSETQ. The length of the CDR3 is 14 residues. The CDR3 region has the DNA TGCGCCAGCAGCTTGGACAGCGGCCCCGGGGAGCTGTTTTTT. The encoded protein is CASSLDSGPGELFF. Supplemented by reference TRBV5-1 and TRBJ2-2, the full variable domain reads KAGVTQTPRYLIKTRGQQVTLSCSPISGHRSVSWYQQTPGQGLQFLFEYFSETQRNKGNFPGRFSGRQFSNSRSEMNVSTLELGDSALYLCASSLDSGPGELFFGEGSRLTVL.

J is TRBJ2-7 and V is TRBV25-1, with TRBD2 matching 8 bases. The CDR3 spans 14 residues. Germline CDR1 MGHDK, CDR2 SYGVNS. Trimming cost V 2 bases and J 2 bases; bases outside gene matches: 2. The CDR3 DNA follows: TGTGCCAGCAGTGAACTAGCGGGTCCCTACGAGCAGTACTTC. Its protein product is CASSELAGPYEQYF.

In this sample, this clone turned up once. The chain carries TRBV7-9 and TRBJ1-1; the D is unclear. Germline lookup yields CDR1 SEHNR and CDR2 FQNEAQ (reference sequence). Trimming stripped 5 bases from V and 5 bases from J, with 18 bases between. This CDR3 is built from 15 residues. The CDR3 coding sequence is TGTGCCAGCAGCCAGACCCCCGGGTATGGAACTGAAGCTTTCTTT. Its translation is CASSQTPGYGTEAFF.

CDR3 protein: CASSQGDWVGQGAFEQYF. For the CDR3, the DNA is TGCGCCAGCAGCCAAGGAGATTGGGTCGGACAGGGGGCTTTCGAGCAGTACTTC. The genes are TRBV4-3 and TRBJ2-7; 11 bases agree with TRBD1. The CDR3 consists of 18 residues. Germline V gives CDR1 LGHNA, CDR2 YSLEER. Trimming cost V 1 base and J 6 bases; bases outside gene matches: 14.

The CDR3 DNA follows: TGCAGCGTTGAGGGACATTTGAACACTGAAGCTTTCTTT. It translates to CSVEGHLNTEAFF. The V and J genes are TRBV29-1 and TRBJ1-1; TRBD1 might be the D (6 bases). The germline V and J ends were trimmed by 3 bases and 0 bases, with 8 bases remaining between them. This CDR3 comprises 13 residues. Germline loops: CDR1 SQVTM, CDR2 ANQGSEA.

J is TRBJ1-2 and V is TRBV5-1; 8 nucleotides line up with TRBD1. CDR1 and CDR2 from the germline V gene are SGHRS and YFSETQ. Losses at the gene ends were 3 bases for V and 3 bases for J; bases not matched to a gene: 13. The CDR3 is made up of 17 amino acids. CDR3 DNA sequence: TGCGCCAGCAGCTCCGGGGGCCAGGGGGCGCTTGACTATGGCTACACCTTC. Its protein product is CASSSGGQGALDYGYTF.

The genes are TRBV29-1 and TRBJ2-2; D remains unclear. Trimming left V 5 bases short and J 2 bases short, with 6 bases between. CDR3 length: 12 residues. CDR1 is SQVTM, CDR2 ANQGSEA, per germline. The CDR3 protein is CSVLSNTGELFF. In DNA, the CDR3 is TGCAGCGTTTTATCCAACACCGGGGAGCTGTTTTTT.

This clone has only a few counts. V is TRBV7-9 and J is TRBJ2-1; possibly TRBD2 for D (5 bases). This CDR3 spans 12 amino acids. V was pared by 6 bases and J by 7 bases, with 10 bases between. Per the germline V gene, CDR1 is SEHNR and CDR2 is FQNEAQ (reference sequence). The CDR3 reads CASSERTNEQFF. The CDR3 DNA sequence: TGTGCCAGCAGTGAACGGACTAATGAGCAGTTCTTC.

V and J are TRBV18 and TRBJ1-3, with D perhaps TRBD1 (5 bases). CDR3 length: 15 residues. Germline V CDR1 and CDR2: KGHSH, LQKENI. The V end lost 3 bases, the J end lost 0 bases, and 9 bases lay between the germline ends. The CDR3 here is CASSPRQISGNTIYF. The CDR3 DNA is TGTGCCAGCTCACCTAGACAGATCTCTGGAAACACCATATATTTT. Using reference TRBV18 and TRBJ1-3 for the parts outside the CDR3, the full variable domain is NAGVMQNPRHLVRRRGQEARLRCSPMKGHSHVYWYRQLPEEGLKFMVYLQKENIIDESGMPKERFSAEFPKEGPSILRIQQVVRGDSAAYFCASSPRQISGNTIYFGEGSWLTVV.

The chain is built from TRBV6-1 and TRBJ1-2, with D tentatively TRBD1 (6 bases). V dropped 5 bases and J dropped 4 bases, with 14 bases sitting between them. Germline CDR1 and CDR2: MNHNS and SASEGT. This CDR3 has 14 residues. The CDR3 nucleotides read TGTGCCAGCAGTCCACCTGGACAGTCCTATGGCTACACCTTC. Translation: CASSPPGQSYGYTF.